These 27 T cell receptor beta chains were all obtained from the same sample, sequenced in a study of T cells in Graves' hyperthyroidism and ophthalmopathy. TCR beta CDR3 region amplification was performed from RNA transcripts. A set of HTBI primers served as the primers for a first-round RT-PCR of the TCR CDR3. TCRdb recomputed calls from the multiplex PCR reads with MiXCR, one row per CDR3 protein. This sample yields a few hundred thousand distinct CDR3 sequences, of which roughly 50% are seen a single time; 8% to 8.5% belongs to the top ten. The sequenced sample consisted of peripheral blood or thyroid tissue (not recorded which). The source of these receptors is a woman under 30 with Graves' hyperthyroidism.

The chain combines TRBV19 with TRBJ2-2, with D possibly TRBD2 on 5 matching bases. Deletions cut 1 base from V and 13 bases from J, with 7 bases between. From germline, CDR1 is LNHDA and CDR2 SQIVND (reference sequence). This CDR3 comprises 11 residues. CDR3 protein: CASSIAEGLFF. In DNA form, the CDR3 reads TGTGCCAGTAGTATAGCAGAGGGGCTGTTTTTT.

The chain uses TRBV7-9 and TRBJ2-7; TRBD2 might be the D (6 bases). V lost 4 bases and J 7 bases, leaving 14 bases between the germline ends. The CDR3 is 13 residues long. CDR1 is SEHNR, CDR2 FQNEAQ, per germline (reference sequence). The CDR3 loop reads CASSSRTNQEQYF. The CDR3 DNA reads TGTGCCAGCAGCTCGCGGACTAACCAGGAGCAGTACTTC.

The gene calls are TRBV20-1 and TRBJ2-7, with TRBD1 as a possible D gene (7 bases). Deletions cut 6 bases from V and 2 bases from J, with 14 bases between. The CDR3 has 13 amino acids. Per the germline V gene, CDR1 is DFQATT and CDR2 is SNEGSKA (reference sequence). CDR3 loop: CSAVAGQTYEQYF. CDR3 coding DNA: TGCAGTGCGGTTGCGGGACAGACCTACGAGCAGTACTTC.

In the case of this clonotype: The conserved closing phenylalanine or tryptophan is absent in this CDR3, likely reflecting a read error. The DNA is omitted, as the CDR3 cannot be located on it reliably, and the CDR3 follows TCRdb's listing. The chain uses TRBV7-9 and TRBJ1-4; TRBD1, the table's D call, lacks a check against the DNA. The CDR3 is 11 amino acids long, termini counted. CDR1 and CDR2 from the germline V gene are SEHNR and FQNEAQ (reference sequence). The CDR3 sequence: CASSLAPGDNY.

V is TRBV7-9 and J is TRBJ1-4; a weak D match, TRBD1 (5 bases). The V and J ends lost 3 bases and 6 bases respectively, with 8 bases between them. This CDR3 comprises 13 residues. Germline V CDR1 and CDR2: SEHNR, FQNEAQ (reference sequence). The CDR3 bases are TGTGCCAGCAGCTTCGCGACAGATGAAAAACTGTTTTTT. It translates to CASSFATDEKLFF.

Many counts were recorded for this clonotype. The V call is TRBV29-1, the J call TRBJ1-2, with a weak D call TRBD1 (6 bases). The CDR3 is made up of 14 amino acids. Trimming removed 5 bases from V and 6 bases from J, with 19 bases in between. Per germline, CDR1 SQVTM and CDR2 ANQGSEA. CDR3 protein: CSVHERGPTNGYTF. CDR3 nucleotides: TGCAGCGTTCACGAGCGGGGGCCGACGAATGGCTACACCTTC.

In this sample, this clonotype turned up a few times. V gene TRBV7-9 combines with J gene TRBJ1-6; TRBD1 might be the D (6 bases). This CDR3 region has 17 residues. V dropped 5 bases and J dropped 4 bases, with 18 bases sitting between them. CDR1 and CDR2 (germline): SEHNR, FQNEAQ (reference sequence). The CDR3 region is CASSHASGTLYNSPLHF. The CDR3 DNA follows: TGTGCCAGCAGCCATGCCTCCGGGACACTTTATAATTCACCCCTCCACTTT. Full variable domain (missing parts from reference TRBV7-9 and TRBJ1-6): DTGVSQNPRHKITKRGQNVTFRCDPISEHNRLYWYRQTLGQGPEFLTYFQNEAQLEKSRLLSDRFSAERPKGSFSTLEIQRTEQGDSAMYLCASSHASGTLYNSPLHFGNGTRLTVT.

CDR3 in DNA: TGTGCCGAATACCGGGACAGGCGTCCCTATAATTCACCCCTCCACTTT. Translated: CAEYRDRRPYNSPLHF. The chain is built from TRBV19 and TRBJ1-6; 8 bases are a match to TRBD1. Germline V gives CDR1 LNHDA, CDR2 SQIVND (reference sequence). The CDR3 has 16 amino acids. J lost 2 bases, V lost 11 bases, and 11 bases had no gene match.

A remark on this clonotype: A much larger clone is a single base away; this may be a read error. The chain couples TRBV7-9 to TRBJ2-7; 10 nucleotides align to TRBD2. V dropped 7 bases and J dropped 9; count of bases not matched to a gene: 9. The germline gives CDR1 SEHNR, CDR2 FQNEAQ (reference sequence). This CDR3 is built from 13 residues. CDR3 DNA sequence: TGTGCCAGCACCCGGACTAGCGGAGGCGGGCAGTACTTC. The encoded protein is CASTRTSGGGQYF.

V and J are TRBV20-1 and TRBJ2-7; 9 nucleotides align to TRBD1. The CDR3 consists of 12 residues. CDR1 DFQATT and CDR2 SNEGSKA come from the germline V gene (reference sequence). J was trimmed by 6 bases and V by 5 bases; bases with no gene match: 5. The CDR3 DNA is TGCAGTGCTTCGACAGGGGGTATCGAGCAGTACTTC. It encodes CSASTGGIEQYF.

The rearrangement joins TRBV7-6 to TRBJ1-5, with a tentative D call TRBD1 (5 bases). The CDR3 consists of 19 residues. V gave up 3 bases and J gave up 11 bases, with 32 bases separating them. Germline V gene lookup returns CDR1 SGHVS and CDR2 FNYEAQ. The CDR3 loop is CASSFERGVEEGDRETQHF. CDR3 coding DNA: TGTGCCAGCAGCTTCGAGAGGGGAGTTGAGGAAGGAGATCGAGAGACCCAGCATTTT.

This clonotype counts as medium-sized. This rearrangement joins TRBV10-3 to TRBJ1-2; D is unclear. The V gene lost 4 bases and the J gene lost 8 bases, with 11 bases spanning the gap. CDR3 length: 12 residues. Germline assignment: CDR1 ENHRY and CDR2 SYGVKD. In DNA, the CDR3 is TGTGCCATCAGTGGAGTCGGGTCGGGCTACACCTTC. It is translated as CAISGVGSGYTF.

V usage is TRBV7-8 and J usage is TRBJ2-7, with TRBD2 identical over 7 bases. The germline V gene has CDR1 SGHVS and CDR2 FQNEAQ. The J segment lost 0 bases and the V segment lost 0 bases, leaving 5 bases of the junction unmatched. The CDR3 has 16 amino acids. The CDR3 coding sequence is TGTGCCAGCAGCTTAGCGCGGGGGTGGTCCTCCTACGAGCAGTACTTC. Residues: CASSLARGWSSYEQYF.

The rearrangement uses TRBV5-6 and TRBJ1-1; D remains unclear. The CDR3 spans 12 residues. Germline assignment: CDR1 SGHDT and CDR2 YYEEEE. The DNA of the CDR3 is TGTGCTAACAGCTGGGGGAACACTGAAGCTTTCTTT. Translating it yields CANSWGNTEAFF.

In its sample, this clonotype was seen many times. This rearrangement joins TRBV2 to TRBJ2-7; the D is unclear. The V gene lost 4 bases and the J gene lost 3 bases, with 16 bases spanning the gap. Germline V gives CDR1 SNHLY, CDR2 FYNNEI. The CDR3 loop spans 15 amino acids. DNA of the CDR3: TGTGCCAGCAGTGGGTCAACCGGATTTCACTACGAGCAGTACTTC. Its protein is CASSGSTGFHYEQYF.

In regard to this clonotype: An end of the junction differs from the germline gene, which may be a read error. The chain employs TRBV2 and TRBJ1-5, with D possibly TRBD1 on 5 matching bases. The CDR3 is made up of 13 amino acids. Germline V gene lookup returns CDR1 SNHLY and CDR2 FYNNEI. The CDR3 nucleotides read TGTGCCACCAGTGGGGGGACTAATCAGCCCCAGCATTTT. Protein product: CATSGGTNQPQHF.

This chain links TRBV7-9 with TRBJ2-3, with D perhaps matching TRBD2 (5 bases). The CDR3 is 13 amino acids. V was shortened by 7 bases and J by 2 bases, with 10 bases between the two germline ends. Germline CDR1 and CDR2: SEHNR and FQNEAQ (reference sequence). CDR3 in DNA: TGTGCCAGCACTAGCATCCACACAGATACGCAGTATTTT. It encodes CASTSIHTDTQYF.

This clonotype has only a few counts. The CDR3 DNA sequence: TGTGCCAGCAGCTTCTCCGGACAGGGATATTCACCCCTCCACTTT. Its protein is CASSFSGQGYSPLHF. V is TRBV2 and J is TRBJ1-6; 8 bases are shared with TRBD1. Germline CDR1 reads SNHLY; CDR2 reads FYNNEI. This CDR3 is 15 amino acids long. The J segment lost 8 bases and the V segment lost 6 bases, leaving 9 bases of the junction unmatched.

This clonotype turned up a few times. The V call is TRBV14, the J call TRBJ1-1, with D unclear. From germline, CDR1 is SGHDN and CDR2 FVKESK. The V end lost 3 bases, the J end lost 9 bases, and 8 bases lay between the germline ends. This CDR3 is built from 11 residues. The CDR3 here is CASSHTRQAFF. The DNA of the CDR3 is TGTGCCAGCAGCCACACACGCCAAGCTTTCTTT. The variable domain in full, with the rest retrieved from reference TRBV14 and TRBJ1-1, is EAGVTQFPSHSVIEKGQTVTLRCDPISGHDNLYWYRRVMGKEIKFLLHFVKESKQDESGMPNNRFLAERTGGTYSTLKVQPAELEDSGVYFCASSHTRQAFFGQGTRLTVV.

In regard to this clonotype: A much larger clone is a single base away; this may be a read error. The chain links TRBV12-3 or TRBV12-4 to TRBJ2-7; no clear D. CDR3 length: 11 amino acids. Trimming removed 6 bases at V and 9 bases at J, with 12 bases between. Here the CDR3 reads CASSLLHGQYF. CDR3 coding DNA: TGTGCCAGCAGCCTCCTCCACGGGCAGTACTTC.

Comments on this clonotype: A junction boundary mismatches the germline segment, possibly from a read error. V is TRBV29-1 and J is TRBJ2-7; no clear D gene. The CDR3 runs 12 residues. Germline V gives CDR1 SQVTM, CDR2 ANQGSEA. The CDR3 sequence: CNVVVAFGEQYF. In DNA, the CDR3 is TGCAACGTTGTAGTGGCATTTGGCGAGCAGTACTTC.

Worth noting for this clonotype: A read error may account for a junction end that differs from germline. The gene calls are TRBV10-3 and TRBJ1-1; 9 bases are shared with TRBD1. In germline, CDR1 is ENHRY, CDR2 SYGVKD. CDR3 length: 16 residues. CDR3 sequence reads: CAVSEPTGGADTEAFF. The CDR3 DNA follows: TGTGCCGTCAGTGAGCCAACAGGGGGCGCAGACACTGAAGCTTTCTTT.

This clonotype was counted between two and nine times. The chain joins TRBV2 to TRBJ2-7; D perhaps matches TRBD1 (6 bases). The CDR3 sequence is 13 residues long. The germline CDR1 and CDR2 sequences are SNHLY and FYNNEI. V lost 5 bases, J lost 5 bases, and 13 bases lay in between. The CDR3 reads CASSSPGDHEQYF. The DNA of the CDR3 is TGTGCCAGCAGTTCCCCAGGGGACCACGAGCAGTACTTC. Full variable domain (remainder filled in from reference TRBV2 and TRBJ2-7): EPEVTQTPSHQVTQMGQEVILRCVPISNHLYFYWYRQILGQKVEFLVSFYNNEISEKSEIFDDQFSVERPDGSNFTLKIRSTKLEDSAMYFCASSSPGDHEQYFGPGTRLTVT.

This clonotype was counted many times. This chain links TRBV10-3 with TRBJ1-5; tentatively, D is TRBD1 (6 bases). The germline CDR1 and CDR2 sequences are ENHRY and SYGVKD. This CDR3 has 13 amino acids. V was cut by 2 bases and J by 6 bases, with 8 bases left in between. DNA of the CDR3: TGTGCCATCAGTGAGGCAGGGGTTCAGCCCCAGCATTTT. Its protein product is CAISEAGVQPQHF.

J is TRBJ1-3 and V is TRBV19; D is ambiguous. The V and J ends lost 3 bases and 8 bases respectively, with 20 bases between them. Germline assignment: CDR1 LNHDA and CDR2 SQIVND (reference sequence). The CDR3 length is 16 residues. CDR3 nucleotide sequence: TGTGCCAGTAGTATCTGGTCTCAGGCTCGGGCGGACACCATATATTTT. Its protein product is CASSIWSQARADTIYF.

This CDR3 is CASSVKQGQNTEAFF. CDR3 coding DNA: TGCGCCAGCAGCGTGAAACAGGGACAGAACACTGAAGCTTTCTTT. The gene calls are TRBV5-1 and TRBJ1-1, with D maybe TRBD1 (6 bases). Looked up from germline, CDR1 is SGHRS and CDR2 is YFSETQ. The CDR3 is 15 residues long. Between the trimmed V and J ends, which lost 4 bases and 1 base, there was a span of 14 bases.

On this clonotype: The conserved phenylalanine or tryptophan is not found at the CDR3 terminus, so this likely reflects a read error. It is unclear where the CDR3 begins or ends on the DNA, so no DNA is shown, and the CDR3 is as TCRdb lists it. The CDR3: CATSYATKNTGELMS. The chain links TRBV24-1 to TRBJ2-2. The CDR3 region is 15 residues in length, termini included. The germline CDR1 and CDR2 sequences are KGHDR and SFDVKD.